This is a list of T cell receptor beta chains from one sample in a study of blood T cell repertoires in COVID-19. Clones were sequenced by immunoSEQ multiplex PCR, and TCRdb holds only the in-frame ones, with some missing. The sample yields approximately 500,000 clones, approximately 85% seen once. Sequencing used peripheral blood. Source of these receptors: a human donor in a cohort sampled during active COVID-19. Each CDR3 is given with its conserved first and last residue. Fields, in order: V gene, clone size, J gene, D gene, CDR3 DNA, CDR3 protein. The D gene is left open where the match is weak. For some rows the clone size is stated as once, few or many, or as a class when expanded; others skip it.

>TRBV21-1|.|TRBJ2-7|.
TGTGCCAGCAGCAAAATTTTGGTGGGTGGGGCAGTTTTCTACGAGCAGTACTTC
CASSKILVGGAVFYEQYF
>TRBV24-1|.|TRBJ2-1|.
TGTGCCACCAGTGATTTGCTTAAGGTGGGAGGTCCTGAGCAGTTCTTC
CATSDLLKVGGPEQFF
>TRBV29-1|.|TRBJ1-3|.
TGCAGCGTTACCAGTGGAAACACCATATATTTT
CSVTSGNTIYF
>TRBV27|.|TRBJ2-7|TRBD2
TGTGCCAGCAGTTTGAATAGCGGGAGCCCCCTACGCGAGCAGTACTTC
CASSLNSGSPLREQYF
>TRBV12-3/TRBV12-4|.|TRBJ1-2|.
TGTGCCAGCAGTTTTCGGAGAGGTTGGGGCTACACCTTC
CASSFRRGWGYTF
>TRBV7-3|.|TRBJ2-1|.
TGTGCCAGCAGCTTATTATCGGCTAGCTCCTACAATGAGCAGTTCTTC
CASSLLSASSYNEQFF
>TRBV3-1/TRBV3-2|few|TRBJ1-6|TRBD1
TGTGCCAGCAGCCTCGCAGGGGGCGCGGGATCACCCCTCCACTTT
CASSLAGGAGSPLHF
>TRBV7-2|.|TRBJ2-1|.
TGTGCCAGCAGCTTGACGAGCGGAAGTCAGGATGAGCAGTTCTTC
CASSLTSGSQDEQFF
>TRBV5-1|.|TRBJ2-1|TRBD2
TGCACCAGCAGCTTGGCCGGGGGGAGCTCCTACAATGAGCAGTTCTTC
CTSSLAGGSSYNEQFF
>TRBV19|.|TRBJ2-1|.
TGTGCCAGTAGTTTTTCCAGAGGAGGCAATGAGCAGTTCTTC
CASSFSRGGNEQFF
>TRBV9|.|TRBJ2-3|TRBD2
TGTGCCAGCAACATAGCGGGAGGGATCACAGATACGCAGTATTTT
CASNIAGGITDTQYF
>TRBV27|many|TRBJ2-7|TRBD2
TGTGCCAGCAGTACCGGACGACTAGCGGGAGGGGACGAGCAGTACTTC
CASSTGRLAGGDEQYF
>TRBV27|.|TRBJ2-3|TRBD2
TGTGCCAGCAGTTCAGAGGGACTAGCGGGAGGGGGCAGCACAGATACGCAGTATTTT
CASSSEGLAGGGSTDTQYF
>TRBV13|.|TRBJ2-7|TRBD2
TGTGCCAGCAGCTCCCCTGTGAGGGCTAGCGGGAGCTCCTACGAGCAGTACTTC
CASSSPVRASGSSYEQYF
>TRBV19|.|TRBJ2-1|.
TGTGCCAGTAGCCCTCTTGGACTGACCTACAATGAGCAGTTCTTC
CASSPLGLTYNEQFF
>TRBV10-3|once|TRBJ1-1|TRBD1
TGTGCCACGACAGGGGGCACTGAAGCTTTCTTT
CATTGGTEAFF